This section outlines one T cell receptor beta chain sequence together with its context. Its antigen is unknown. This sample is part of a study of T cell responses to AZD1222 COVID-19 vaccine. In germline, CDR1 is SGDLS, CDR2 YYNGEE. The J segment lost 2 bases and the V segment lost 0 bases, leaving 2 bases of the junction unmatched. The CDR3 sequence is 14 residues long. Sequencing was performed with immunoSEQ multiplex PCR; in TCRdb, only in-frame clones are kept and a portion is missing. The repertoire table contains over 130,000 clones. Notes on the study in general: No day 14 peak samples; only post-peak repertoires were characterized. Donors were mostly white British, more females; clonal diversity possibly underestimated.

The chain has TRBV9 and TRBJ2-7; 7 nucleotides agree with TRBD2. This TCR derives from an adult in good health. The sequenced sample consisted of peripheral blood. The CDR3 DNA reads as TGTGCCAGCAGCGTAGACAGCGGGGCCTACGAGCAGTACTTC. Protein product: CASSVDSGAYEQYF.